This entry describes one T cell receptor (beta chain). Its antigen specificity is not known. Base qualities are not recorded, but no much larger clone differs from it by a single base. The trial excluded patients who had a history of autoimmune disease or were on systemic immunosuppression. Peripheral blood for TCR sequencing was drawn from every dose cohort at baseline, at cycle 4 day 1 and at cycle 7 day 1. The samples were taken from a phase I, first-in-human, multicenter, open-label dose-escalation trial of ivuxolimab. The trial enrolled adults with locally advanced or metastatic head and neck squamous cell, hepatocellular, melanoma or renal cell carcinoma. Before TCR sequencing, CD4+ T cells and CD8+ T cells from peripheral blood were sorted into separate populations. Relative to germline, V is missing 0 bases and J is missing 10 bases, with 3 bases of the junction outside any gene match. Per the germline V gene, SGHRS is the CDR1 and YFSETQ is the CDR2. The CDR3 holds 15 amino acids from the cysteine to the phenylalanine. Only the CDR3 region is kept as DNA, spanning 45 bases read in frame from base 1.

This sample was included in a study of OX40 agonist ivuxolimab in advanced cancers. Concerning the study at large: Ivuxolimab was a fully human IgG2 agonistic monoclonal antibody targeting the costimulatory receptor OX40 (CD134). Intravenous ivuxolimab was administered to patients every 2 weeks at six dose levels: 0.01, 0.1, 0.3, 1.5, 3 and 10 mg/kg. Of the 50 to 55 dose-escalation patients, hepatocellular carcinoma was present in about 20, melanoma in approximately 15, renal cell carcinoma in 9 and head and neck cancer in 9. In the dose-escalation cohort, around four fifths of patients were male, and the mean age was approximately 60 years with a range of roughly 23 to 79. Patients were allowed to have had prior anti-PD-1, anti-PD-L1 or anti-CTLA-4 therapy, and about 40% of the dose-escalation patients had been treated with checkpoint inhibitors. Partial responses occurred in three dose-escalation patients, of whom one had hepatocellular carcinoma and two had cutaneous melanoma. Peripheral TCRbeta sequencing aimed to test whether ivuxolimab altered TCR sequence diversity and caused clonal T-cell expansion. The paper covers the monotherapy dose-escalation part of the phase I ivuxolimab trial, which included N = 52 patients. Broader findings and caveats from the paper: Low levels of normalized T-cell clonal expansion were also seen in some nonresponding patients. At doses from 0.1 to 3.0 mg/kg, clonal expansion was seen in both CD4+ and CD8+ blood T cells between baseline and week 6. After ivuxolimab, expanded clones were on average more numerous among CD8+ T cells than among CD4+ T cells. The antigen specificity of the clonally expanded peripheral T cells was not determined. Partial responders in the 0.1-3.0 mg/kg groups had among the lowest normalized peripheral clonal expansion, especially among CD8+ T cells.

Genomic DNA was isolated from the sorted cells so that the TCRbeta CDR3 region could be sequenced. The immunoSEQ Assay was used for sequencing of TCRbeta CDR3 regions. The table comes from immuneACCESS by way of TCRdb, which keeps in-frame sequences with V and J called. Part of the clones is missing from these tables; in studies checked, under half for an unresolved V gene and the rest for unknown reasons. The sample records tens of thousands of clones, 86% of which are singletons. About 1.1% of the sample is held by the ten biggest clonotypes. The chain is made from TRBV5-1 and TRBJ1-6; TRBD1 fits 11 bases in the junction. Sample: CD4+ or CD8+ T cells sorted from blood, taken in a trial of the OX40 agonist ivuxolimab. This receptor was obtained from an adult with an advanced solid tumor such as melanoma, head and neck, liver or kidney cancer. CDR3 region: CASSLEGQGGSPLHF. The nucleotide sequence reads TGCGCCAGCAGCTTGGAGGGACAGGGGGGCTCACCCCTCCACTTT.